This T cell receptor beta chain was sequenced for a study of blood T cell repertoires in COVID-19. Study-wide context: Sites in the United States, Italy and Spain provided acute and convalescent COVID-19 samples. T cells, B-cell-depleted T cells, or PBMCs provided the cDNA or gDNA that served as material.

In the original workflow: It was from reference gene primer amplification that nucleated cell counts were estimated. The assay was immunoSEQ multiplex PCR, and TCRdb's table has in-frame clones only and misses some. From that table come the V and J calls and clone size; the DNA was used to work out D and trimming. The sample lists some 180,000 clones; 75% to 85% were seen once. The source is a human donor in a cohort sampled during active COVID-19. The specimen was peripheral blood.

CDR3 in amino acids: CASQEKAGQNQPQHF. The CDR3, as DNA: TGTGCCAGCCAAGAAAAGGCGGGACAGAATCAGCCCCAGCATTTT. The J gene is TRBJ1-5, the V gene TRBV2; 7 bases line up with TRBD1. V gave up 8 bases and J gave up 4 bases; unmatched junction bases: 11. The CDR3 extends over 15 amino acids. Germline assignment: CDR1 SNHLY and CDR2 FYNNEI.